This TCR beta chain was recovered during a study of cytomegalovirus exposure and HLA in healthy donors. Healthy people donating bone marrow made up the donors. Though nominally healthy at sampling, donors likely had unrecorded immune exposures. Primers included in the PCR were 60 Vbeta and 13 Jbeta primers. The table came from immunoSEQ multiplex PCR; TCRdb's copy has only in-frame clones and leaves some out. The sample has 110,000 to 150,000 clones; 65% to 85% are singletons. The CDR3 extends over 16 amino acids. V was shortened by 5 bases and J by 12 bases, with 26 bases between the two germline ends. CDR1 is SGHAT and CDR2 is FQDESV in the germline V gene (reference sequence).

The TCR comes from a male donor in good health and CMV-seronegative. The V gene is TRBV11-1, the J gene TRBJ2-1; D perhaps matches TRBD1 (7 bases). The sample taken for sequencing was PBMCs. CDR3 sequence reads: CASSPLDRAVEGGQFF. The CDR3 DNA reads TGTGCCAGCAGCCCACTAGACAGGGCTGTTGAGGGAGGGCAGTTCTTC.